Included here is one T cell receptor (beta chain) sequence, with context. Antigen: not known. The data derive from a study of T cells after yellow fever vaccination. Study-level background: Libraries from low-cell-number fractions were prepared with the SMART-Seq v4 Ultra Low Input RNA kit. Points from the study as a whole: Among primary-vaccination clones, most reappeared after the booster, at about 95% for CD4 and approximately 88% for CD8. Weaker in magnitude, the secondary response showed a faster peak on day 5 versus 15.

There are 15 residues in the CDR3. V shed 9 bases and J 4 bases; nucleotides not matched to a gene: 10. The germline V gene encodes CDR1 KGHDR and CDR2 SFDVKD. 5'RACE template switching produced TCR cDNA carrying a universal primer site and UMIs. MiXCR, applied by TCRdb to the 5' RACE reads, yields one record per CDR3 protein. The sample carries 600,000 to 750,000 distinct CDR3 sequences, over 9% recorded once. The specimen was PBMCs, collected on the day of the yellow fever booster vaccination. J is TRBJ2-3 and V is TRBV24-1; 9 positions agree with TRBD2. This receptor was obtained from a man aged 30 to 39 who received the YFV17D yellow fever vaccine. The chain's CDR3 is CATSIAGEGADTQYF. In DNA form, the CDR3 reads TGTGCCACCTCCATAGCGGGAGAGGGAGCAGATACGCAGTATTTT.